This TCR beta chain was captured in a study of cytomegalovirus exposure and HLA in healthy donors. PCR primers comprised 60 Vbeta and 13 Jbeta primers. The repertoire was sequenced with immunoSEQ multiplex PCR; TCRdb's copy has only in-frame clones and lacks some. Of 160,000 or so clones listed, 60% to 80% are singletons. Germline CDR1 and CDR2: LGHNA and YSLEER. This CDR3 region has 18 residues. V was cut by 3 bases and J by 5 bases, with 25 bases left in between. The sequence derives from a male donor in good health and CMV-seronegative. The genes are TRBV4-3 and TRBJ1-2, with D unresolved. What was sequenced was PBMCs. CDR3 residues: CASSQRVSPLPEIYGYTF. For the CDR3, the DNA is TGCGCCAGCAGCCAGCGTGTTAGCCCCCTCCCCGAAATTTATGGCTACACCTTC.